This TCR beta chain emerged from a study of CD8+ T cells in alopecia areata. Once RNA had been extracted, it was reverse transcribed into cDNA to act as the sequencing template. Profiled with immunoSEQ multiplex PCR; TCRdb holds only in-frame clones, not every one. There are under 200,000 clones in the sample; around 71% occur only once, and about 0.94% lies in the top ten. V was trimmed by 0 bases and J by 5 bases, leaving 14 bases between them. CDR3 length: 15 amino acids. Stated treatment: oral pan-JAK inhibitor, 5-10 mg twice daily. Researchers took lesional scalp punch biopsies and peripheral blood from people who were alopecia areata patients.

The TCR sequence derives from a human donor with alopecia areata. The sequenced sample was CD4+ T cells sorted from blood, obtained at week 4, from a patient treated with tofacitinib. The V call is TRBV5-3, the J call TRBJ1-1, with D perhaps matching TRBD1 (5 bases). TRBV5-3 is given ORF status, its function remaining uncertain. As DNA, the CDR3 is TGTGCCAGAAGCTTGGGGGGACGACTGAGGACTGAAGCTTTCTTT. This gives the protein CARSLGGRLRTEAFF.